A single sample gave rise to the 20 T cell receptor beta chains below, sequenced in a study of blood T cell repertoires in COVID-19. The protocol was immunoSEQ multiplex PCR, while the TCRdb copy is restricted to in-frame clones and leaves out a portion. The sample has approximately 140,000 clones; about 85% are singletons. Sample: peripheral blood. The receptors shown here come from a woman in her sixties with active or convalescent COVID-19.

This chain connects TRBV4-1 to TRBJ1-5; 10 bases are a match to TRBD1. The CDR3 is 16 amino acids. V shed 1 base, J shed 7 bases, and the junction held 7 bases outside the gene matches. Germline V lookup: CDR1 MGHRA, CDR2 YSYEKL. This chain's CDR3 is CASSQASGQGVQPQHF. CDR3 coding DNA: TGCGCCAGCAGCCAAGCCTCCGGACAGGGGGTACAGCCCCAGCATTTT.

The chain combines TRBV5-1 with TRBJ1-1; D is unresolved. CDR1 and CDR2 (germline): SGHRS, YFSETQ. Trimming pared 0 bases from V and 4 bases from J, leaving 7 bases between. The CDR3 is made up of 13 amino acids. As DNA, the CDR3 is TGCGCCAGCAGCTTGGAGGGAGGCACTGAAGCTTTCTTT. As protein: CASSLEGGTEAFF. Full variable domain (remainder filled in from reference TRBV5-1 and TRBJ1-1): KAGVTQTPRYLIKTRGQQVTLSCSPISGHRSVSWYQQTPGQGLQFLFEYFSETQRNKGNFPGRFSGRQFSNSRSEMNVSTLELGDSALYLCASSLEGGTEAFFGQGTRLTVV.

J is TRBJ2-7 and V is TRBV6-5, with a possible D match to TRBD1 (6 bases). Germline V gene sequence: CDR1 MNHEY, CDR2 SVGAGI. The CDR3 totals 12 residues. V lost 8 bases and J lost 2, with 10 bases in between. This CDR3 is CASQQGTYEQYF. CDR3 sequence (DNA): TGTGCCAGCCAACAGGGTACCTACGAGCAGTACTTC.

The chain uses TRBV7-2 and TRBJ2-2, with 8 bases lining up with TRBD1. This CDR3 has 15 residues. The trim removed 3 bases at V and 4 bases at J, leaving 4 bases unmatched. Germline V lookup: CDR1 SGHTA, CDR2 FQGNSA. The CDR3 protein is CASSFNRGATGELFF. The DNA of the CDR3 is TGTGCCAGCAGCTTTAACAGGGGGGCCACCGGGGAGCTGTTTTTT.

V usage is TRBV10-2 and J usage is TRBJ1-1; tentatively, D is TRBD1 (6 bases). Germline lookup yields CDR1 WSHSY and CDR2 SAAADI. With 6 bases removed from V and 6 bases from J, the gap between germline ends came to 11 bases. This CDR3 is 12 amino acids long. CDR3 amino acids: CASSVGASEAFF. CDR3 sequence (DNA): TGCGCCAGCAGCGTGGGGGCCTCTGAAGCTTTCTTT.

The rearrangement joins TRBV2 to TRBJ2-5; no reliable D call. CDR1 and CDR2 (germline): SNHLY, FYNNEI. V was trimmed by 3 bases and J by 2 bases, leaving 13 bases between them. This CDR3 region has 15 residues. The CDR3: CASSDAEALQETQYF. CDR3 nucleotide sequence: TGTGCCAGCAGTGATGCGGAAGCCCTACAAGAGACCCAGTACTTC.

J is TRBJ1-5 and V is TRBV19; D may be TRBD1 (6 bases). The germline V gene encodes CDR1 LNHDA and CDR2 SQIVND (reference sequence). The length of the CDR3 is 15 residues. The V end lost 8 bases, the J end lost 0 bases, and 14 bases lay between the germline ends. The CDR3 region is CASANDRSSNQPQHF. In DNA, the CDR3 is TGTGCCAGTGCTAACGACAGGAGTAGCAATCAGCCCCAGCATTTT.

The chain is built from TRBV27 and TRBJ1-6; D call uncertain. The CDR3 sequence is 11 residues long. The germline V gene has CDR1 MNHEY and CDR2 SMNVEV (reference sequence). V lost 2 bases to trimming and J lost 13 bases, with 6 bases between them. The CDR3 is CASSLPLPLHF. The CDR3 DNA sequence: TGTGCCAGCAGTTTACCCCTCCCCCTCCACTTT.

V gene TRBV12-5 combines with J gene TRBJ1-2; 9 bases match TRBD1. V trimming: 5 bases; J trimming: 10 bases; junction bases outside the gene matches: 8. The CDR3 sequence is 13 residues long. Germline CDR1 and CDR2: LGHNT and FRNRAP. The CDR3 DNA reads as TGTGCTAGTGGTCTCTGGGACAGGGCCTTCTACACCTTC. This codes for CASGLWDRAFYTF.

The chain employs TRBV2 and TRBJ1-4, with TRBD1 matching 9 bases. This CDR3 is 15 amino acids long. Germline values: CDR1 SNHLY, CDR2 FYNNEI. The trim removed 6 bases at V and 0 bases at J, leaving 2 bases unmatched. For the CDR3, the DNA is TGTGCCAGCAGGGGACAGGGATCAACTAATGAAAAACTGTTTTTT. Translation gives CASRGQGSTNEKLFF.

J is TRBJ2-7 and V is TRBV2; TRBD2 matches at 9 bases. Per the germline V gene, CDR1 is SNHLY and CDR2 is FYNNEI. This CDR3 region has 15 residues. V lost 4 bases and J lost 7; bases outside the gene matches: 11. DNA for the CDR3: TGTGCCAGCAGTGTCTCGCCTAGCGGGGTTGGGGAGCAGTACTTC. Its translation is CASSVSPSGVGEQYF. The full variable domain, its missing parts supplied by reference TRBV2 and TRBJ2-7, is EPEVTQTPSHQVTQMGQEVILRCVPISNHLYFYWYRQILGQKVEFLVSFYNNEISEKSEIFDDQFSVERPDGSNFTLKIRSTKLEDSAMYFCASSVSPSGVGEQYFGPGTRLTVT.

The CDR3 here is CASSQLAGGTDTQYF. The DNA for the CDR3 is TGCGCCAGCAGCCAATTAGCGGGGGGAACAGATACGCAGTATTTT. V is TRBV4-3 and J is TRBJ2-3; 10 positions agree with TRBD2. Per germline, CDR1 LGHNA and CDR2 YSLEER. The CDR3 totals 15 residues. Trimming took 2 bases from V and 3 from J; bases not matched to a gene: 2.

The chain recombines TRBV10-2 with TRBJ1-6, with a weak D call TRBD1 (6 bases). Trimming cost V 6 bases and J 0 bases, with 27 bases left between them. This CDR3 comprises 21 residues. Germline-derived CDR1 and CDR2 are WSHSY and SAAADI. DNA for the CDR3: TGCGCCAGCAGGGAGAACTCCTTACAGGGAACTAAACGCTCCTATAATTCACCCCTCCACTTT. Its translation is CASRENSLQGTKRSYNSPLHF.

V gene TRBV3-1 (or the pseudogene TRBV3-2) combines with J gene TRBJ1-2, with D maybe TRBD1 (5 bases). The CDR3 runs 12 residues. Germline V lookup: CDR1 LGHDT, CDR2 YNNKEL (reference sequence). Trimming removed 2 bases from V and 6 bases from J, with 7 bases in between. CDR3 sequence: CASSQSGNGYTF. As DNA, the CDR3 is TGTGCCAGCAGCCAATCAGGGAATGGCTACACCTTC.

The V and J genes are TRBV13 and TRBJ1-2; TRBD1 is a possible D gene (6 bases). With 4 bases removed from V and 1 base from J, the gap between germline ends came to 7 bases. The CDR3 spans 13 residues. Germline loops: CDR1 PRHDT, CDR2 FYEKMQ (reference sequence). This CDR3 is CASSSQGNYGYTF. Here the CDR3 DNA reads TGTGCCAGCAGCTCACAGGGTAACTATGGCTACACCTTC.

The chain couples TRBV18 to TRBJ1-5; TRBD1 agrees at 10 bases. CDR1 is KGHSH and CDR2 is LQKENI in the germline V gene. Trimming took 4 bases from V and 11 from J; bases not matched to a gene: 11. The CDR3 extends over 15 amino acids. The chain's CDR3 is CASSLGTGEHGTQHF. In DNA form, the CDR3 reads TGTGCCAGCTCACTGGGGACAGGGGAACATGGGACCCAGCATTTT.

This clone was found a few times. The CDR3 is CASSQVVRNTEAFF. As DNA, the CDR3 is TGCGCCAGCAGCCAAGTAGTAAGGAACACTGAAGCTTTCTTT. The rearrangement links TRBV4-3 to TRBJ1-1; unclear D gene. Trimming removed 1 base at V and 1 base at J, with 7 bases between. Germline V gives CDR1 LGHNA, CDR2 YSLEER. The CDR3 length is 14 residues.

The genes are TRBV7-9 and TRBJ2-5; D remains ambiguous. This CDR3 is built from 15 residues. V was pared by 2 bases and J by 1 base, with 11 bases between. Germline loops: CDR1 SEHNR, CDR2 FQNEAQ (reference sequence). The CDR3 DNA follows: TGTGCCAGCAGCTTAATTTCGGTCCGCCAAGAGACCCAGTACTTC. Translated, it gives CASSLISVRQETQYF.

V gene TRBV7-2 combines with J gene TRBJ1-3; TRBD1 matches 10 bases. The V and J ends lost 5 bases and 7 bases, in that order; junction bases with no gene match: 5. Germline V gene data show CDR1 as SGHTA and CDR2 as FQGNSA. There are 14 residues in the CDR3. CDR3 protein: CASSMTGGGNTIYF. The CDR3 DNA is TGTGCCAGCAGCATGACAGGGGGCGGGAACACCATATATTTT.

This clone was seen more than once but under ten times. This same CDR3 is encoded by further DNA sequences in the sample. The rearrangement uses TRBV19 and TRBJ1-5; 8 bases align to TRBD1. Trimming took 4 bases from V and 2 from J; bases not matched to a gene: 1. The CDR3 consists of 14 residues. Germline CDR1 is LNHDA and CDR2 is SQIVND (reference sequence). In DNA, the CDR3 is TGTGCCAGTAGTACACAGGGGGGCAATCAGCCCCAGCATTTT. As protein: CASSTQGGNQPQHF.